Sequencing of this T cell receptor (beta chain) was carried out in a study of beta chain features in type 1 diabetes. Study-wide findings and caveats: The study found that naive, central memory and Treg TCRB repertoires appeared more similar in patients than in healthy donors. A moderate, significant TCRB CDR3 shortening appeared in type 1 diabetes across four CD4+ subsets.

With regard to this clone: Its antigen is not known.

With 5 bases removed from V and 4 bases from J, the gap between germline ends came to 12 bases. The CDR3 extends over 13 amino acids. From germline, CDR1 is SGHRS and CDR2 YFSETQ. Every bit of the isolated RNA underwent reverse transcription, so sequencing read expressed TCRB transcripts. Profiling relied on immunoSEQ multiplex PCR, and the TCRdb table lists in-frame clones only, not all of them. The sample shows 40,000 to 50,000 clones, approximately 61% of them seen only once. The clonotype was recovered from a man aged 25-45 years with type 1 diabetes. Some clones in this sample may be carry-over from other donors' samples. This chain joins TRBV5-1 and TRBJ1-2; D call uncertain. The sample consisted of Tregs from blood. The CDR3 coding sequence is TGCGCCAGCAGTCCGGCGGGAGTCTATGGCTACACCTTC. Protein sequence: CASSPAGVYGYTF.